Below are 20 T cell receptor beta chains sequenced from a single sample in a study of cytomegalovirus exposure and HLA in healthy donors. PCR involved 60 Vbeta and 13 Jbeta primers. Profiling relied on immunoSEQ multiplex PCR, and the TCRdb table lists in-frame clones only, not all of them. The sample holds about 280,000 clones, around nine tenths seen once. The sequencing input was PBMCs. These TCRs come from a woman aged 18-29 years in good health and CMV-seronegative.

V gene TRBV6-6 combines with J gene TRBJ2-7; D might be TRBD1 (6 bases). There are 16 residues in the CDR3. Germline lookup yields CDR1 MNHNY and CDR2 SVGAGI (reference sequence). The V and J ends lost 3 bases and 2 bases respectively, with 17 bases between them. CDR3 sequence reads: CASSYSRTGIPYEQYF. In DNA form, the CDR3 reads TGTGCCAGCAGTTATTCTCGTACAGGGATCCCCTACGAGCAGTACTTC.

The chain is built from TRBV5-1 and TRBJ2-7; D is unresolved. Trimming left V 3 bases short and J 1 base short, with 11 bases between. The CDR3 runs to 14 residues. Germline lookup yields CDR1 SGHRS and CDR2 YFSETQ. For the CDR3, the DNA is TGCGCCAGCAGCTCCAGACACGGTTCCTACGAGCAGTACTTC. This gives the protein CASSSRHGSYEQYF.

CDR3: CASSLTGYGGGLNEQFF. The CDR3 coding sequence is TGTGCCAGCAGCTTAACGGGGTATGGCGGGGGGCTGAATGAGCAGTTCTTC. This chain connects TRBV7-6 to TRBJ2-1; 8 positions match TRBD2. The CDR3 sequence is 17 residues long. Germline trimming cut 2 bases from V and 7 bases from J; bases unmatched to any gene: 13. CDR1 and CDR2 (germline): SGHVS, FNYEAQ.

In DNA form, the CDR3 reads TGTGCCAGTAGTACAGGGGCGTGGACTGAAGCTTTCTTT. Translated: CASSTGAWTEAFF. J is TRBJ1-1 and V is TRBV19; a weak D match, TRBD1 (6 bases). V was shortened by 4 bases and J by 5 bases, with 11 bases between the two germline ends. This CDR3 has 13 amino acids. In germline, CDR1 is LNHDA, CDR2 SQIVND (reference sequence).

The rearrangement links TRBV18 to TRBJ1-1; 8 positions match TRBD1. The V gene's germline CDR1 is KGHSH and CDR2 LQKENI. The CDR3 spans 13 residues. V trimming: 8 bases; J trimming: 3 bases; junction bases outside the gene matches: 5. The CDR3 is CASAQGADTEAFF. CDR3 nucleotide sequence: TGTGCCAGCGCGCAGGGGGCTGACACTGAAGCTTTCTTT.

Details on this clone: One junction end does not reproduce the germline sequence, and a read error may be involved. The rearrangement joins TRBV7-7 to TRBJ2-5, with TRBD2 as a possible D gene (6 bases). Germline-derived CDR1 and CDR2 are SSHAT and FNYEAQ (reference sequence). This CDR3 region has 15 residues. CDR3 nucleotides: TGTGCTAGCAGCTCCCGCGGGGTCCCACAAGAGACCCAGTACTTC. Translation gives CASSSRGVPQETQYF. Looking up the rest from reference TRBV7-7 and TRBJ2-5 gives the full variable domain: GAGVSQSPRYKVTKRGQDVTLRCDPISSHATLYWYQQALGQGPEFLTYFNYEAQPDKSGLPSDRFSAERPEGSISTLTIQRTEQRDSAMYRCASSSRGVPQETQYFGPGTRLLVL.

The chain recombines TRBV2 with TRBJ1-5; 8 bases map to TRBD1. The V segment lost 6 bases and the J segment 7 bases; nucleotides outside the gene matches: 11. This CDR3 contains 15 residues. Germline V gives CDR1 SNHLY, CDR2 FYNNEI. As DNA, the CDR3 is TGTGCCAGCAGGGACACAGGGGGGCCAGGACAGCCCCAGCATTTT. Its translation: CASRDTGGPGQPQHF.

This sequence joins TRBV5-1 and TRBJ2-7, with 8 bases matching TRBD2. Germline lookup yields CDR1 SGHRS and CDR2 YFSETQ. Germline trimming cut 4 bases from V and 1 base from J; bases unmatched to any gene: 19. The CDR3 is 19 residues long. In DNA form, the CDR3 reads TGCGCCAGCAGCGCCCAACCAATGACGTCGGGGGGGGTTTCCTACGAGCAGTACTTC. This encodes CASSAQPMTSGGVSYEQYF.

The rearrangement joins TRBV27 to TRBJ2-1; TRBD2 is a possible D gene (5 bases). Trimming shortened V by 1 base and J by 1 base, and 8 bases separated the two germline ends. Germline CDR1 and CDR2: MNHEY and SMNVEV (reference sequence). This CDR3 is built from 15 residues. CDR3 in amino acids: CASSLFSGSYNEQFF. As DNA, the CDR3 is TGTGCCAGCAGTTTATTTTCGGGATCCTACAATGAGCAGTTCTTC.

A single count supports this clone. V gene TRBV25-1 combines with J gene TRBJ1-3; D perhaps matches TRBD1 (5 bases). V was trimmed by 4 bases and J by 0 bases, leaving 10 bases between them. The CDR3 loop spans 15 amino acids. Looked up from germline, CDR1 is MGHDK and CDR2 is SYGVNS. Here the CDR3 reads CASSAPGNSGNTIYF. In nucleotides, the CDR3 is TGTGCCAGCAGTGCCCCAGGGAACTCTGGAAACACCATATATTTT.

This clone was recorded once. The chain recombines TRBV2 with TRBJ1-4; 7 bases match TRBD1. Germline lookup yields CDR1 SNHLY and CDR2 FYNNEI. The V gene end was trimmed by 5 bases and the J gene end by 5 bases; junction bases not matched to a gene: 2. The CDR3 runs 13 residues. CDR3 sequence reads: CASSRQGNEKLFF. In DNA form, the CDR3 reads TGTGCCAGCAGTAGACAGGGAAATGAAAAACTGTTTTTT.

The rearrangement uses TRBV19 and TRBJ2-4; D possibly corresponds to TRBD2 (5 bases). Germline V gives CDR1 LNHDA, CDR2 SQIVND (reference sequence). With 4 bases removed from V and 0 bases from J, the gap between germline ends came to 10 bases. There are 15 residues in the CDR3. The CDR3 bases are TGTGCCAGTAGTAGAGGGCAACAAGCCAAAAACATTCAGTACTTC. This sequence encodes CASSRGQQAKNIQYF.

V is TRBV29-1 and J is TRBJ1-2, with D possibly being TRBD1 (6 bases). The V gene's germline CDR1 is SQVTM and CDR2 ANQGSEA. The V end lost 0 bases, the J end lost 6 bases, and 14 bases lay between the germline ends. This CDR3 is 14 amino acids long. The CDR3 coding sequence is TGCAGCGTTGAAGATCTAGGGGGAGGGGATGGCTACACCTTC. It translates to CSVEDLGGGDGYTF.

The V and J genes are TRBV7-2 and TRBJ2-1; TRBD2 aligns across 16 bases. V gave up 3 bases and J gave up 10 bases; unmatched junction bases: 12. Germline CDR1 SGHTA, CDR2 FQGNSA. This CDR3 is built from 18 residues. DNA of the CDR3: TGTGCCAGCAGCTTCGCCGGGACTAGCGGGGGGGCCTGGTCGGAGCAGTTCTTC. It codes for CASSFAGTSGGAWSEQFF.

V usage is TRBV30 and J usage is TRBJ1-2; D ambiguous. The V end lost 5 bases, the J end lost 7 bases, and 20 bases lay between the germline ends. CDR3 length: 14 amino acids. CDR1 is GTSNPN and CDR2 is SVGIG in the germline V gene (reference sequence). CDR3 amino acids: CAWDPRRGDGGYTF. The DNA for the CDR3 is TGTGCCTGGGACCCCAGACGCGGGGATGGTGGCTACACCTTC.

The CDR3 is CAWRQHRAQGSYEQYF. Written as DNA, the CDR3 is TGTGCCTGGAGGCAACACCGGGCCCAAGGGAGCTACGAGCAGTACTTC. V and J are TRBV30 and TRBJ2-7; possible D gene TRBD2, 5 bases. The CDR3 runs to 16 residues. The ends were cut back, 3 bases at V and 3 bases at J, with 21 bases in the middle. Germline V gene lookup returns CDR1 GTSNPN and CDR2 SVGIG (reference sequence).

The J gene is TRBJ1-2, the V gene TRBV5-1, with D perhaps matching TRBD1 (5 bases). The CDR3 length is 13 residues. Germline CDR1 and CDR2: SGHRS and YFSETQ. V shed 4 bases and J shed 4 bases, with 11 bases lying between them. Here the CDR3 DNA reads TGCGCCAGCAGCGCCACGACAGTCTATGGCTACACCTTC. It is translated as CASSATTVYGYTF.

The rearrangement joins TRBV4-2 to TRBJ1-5; D might be TRBD1 (5 bases). Germline CDR1 reads LGHNA; CDR2 reads YNFKEQ. This CDR3 spans 17 amino acids. Trimming left V 0 bases short and J 0 bases short, with 12 bases between. The CDR3 sequence is CASSQDRQGYSNQPQHF. In nucleotides, the CDR3 is TGTGCCAGCAGCCAAGATAGGCAGGGTTATAGCAATCAGCCCCAGCATTTT.

V usage is TRBV7-5 and J usage is TRBJ1-3; the table's D call, TRBD1, was not checked against the DNA. TRBV7-5 is an annotated pseudogene. CDR3 length: 19 amino acids. The CDR3 sequence is CARSPPPRQVPHSGNTIYF. CDR3 in DNA: TGTGCCAGAAGCCCACCCCCCCGACAGGTCCCCCACTCTGGAAACACCATATATTTT.

In this sample, this clone turned up once. CDR3 DNA: TGTGCCAGCAGTATCTCAGGGGGCACTGGAAACACCATATATTTT. It codes for CASSISGGTGNTIYF. The gene calls are TRBV6-5 and TRBJ1-3, with 8 bases fitting TRBD1. Germline values: CDR1 MNHEY, CDR2 SVGAGI. The CDR3 sequence is 15 residues long. The junction had 5 bases not matched to a gene; V was cut back by 5 bases and J by 2 bases.